This T cell receptor beta chain is drawn from a study of cytomegalovirus exposure and HLA in healthy donors (dated by TCRdb to the late 2010s). General notes on the study: In an earlier analysis of roughly 500 of the donors, approximately 260 Gb of sequence data and some 120 million unique TCR beta sequences from roughly 190 million T cells were reported. HLA typing included class I and class II loci at four-digit resolution. In an earlier analysis of about 590 of the donors, high-throughput TCR beta sequencing was used to judge whether each TCR beta V gene segment behaved as functional or pseudogenic. Four to six DR-DQ haplotypes were handled as single units for association and clustering, since linkage in the cohort was strong. Typing coverage differed by locus: A, B, C, DRB1 and DQB1 were typed in roughly 620-640 donors, DQA1 in about 510, DPA1 in 606, and DPB1 in approximately 450. A separate validation cohort of more than 100 different subjects was used in addition to the 666-subject first cohort. Donor age, sex, ethnicity and CMV serostatus were collected together with the repertoire data. A later genetic analysis used genome-wide SNP genotypes for about 60% of the roughly 700 donors, treating that subset as a discovery cohort. In a later analysis, previously published TCR beta repertoires from about 670 donors were re-analyzed and high-resolution HLA genotyping was added so that TCR occurrence patterns could be studied. The study combined high-throughput TCR immunosequencing, statistical association of individual TCRs with disease status, and machine learning to predict cytomegalovirus infection status. Roughly 300 gigabases of sequencing data and 70 million to 100 million unique TCR sequences were included in an early release covering several hundred HLA-typed donors. Of the approximately 400 genotyped donors, 81% were placed in the genetic ancestry cluster associated with self-reported Caucasian donors. The study was designed to test whether signatures of past pathogen exposure could be identified by cataloging public T cell receptors. Rather than drawing on any new phenotypic data, the later analysis identified candidate immune exposures from TCR beta sequences and the way those sequences occurred across donors. Every repertoire in the discovery cohort had been generated on one and the same sequencing platform. On average, roughly 240,000 unique TCR beta nucleotide sequences were sequenced per donor among some 420 genotyped donors of the cohort, with 15% to 20% of those sequences being non-productive. The T cell repertoires of roughly 660 subjects were profiled by immunosequencing and related to cytomegalovirus serostatus. What the work shows at the level of the full study, not this receptor alone: A later genetic analysis associated a missense DCLRE1C variant with V-gene and J-gene trimming of TCR beta chains, and an independent cohort replicated the association. Three of the identified cytomegalovirus-associated TCR beta chains were confirmed in vitro to be specific for cytomegalovirus antigens. The classifier was reported to diagnose cytomegalovirus status with high specificity and sensitivity in both the original cohort and the validation cohort. Sequencing depth was assumed to be roughly uniform across donors in the presence/absence analyses, though that assumption may not hold. Immune exposure information for the cohort was limited to CMV serostatus. Across donors, most TCR sequences were observed very rarely, whereas some public TCRs were present in many individuals. In a later analysis, most CMV-associated TCR beta chains were found to appear HLA-restricted, with HLA associations seemingly driven largely by CMV exposure. The study listed 164 TCR beta chains as associated with cytomegalovirus. In a later analysis, the rate of TCR association differed among HLA loci, with DRB1 alleles having the most associated TCRs and HLA-C alleles having the fewest. In a later genetic analysis, fewer N-insertions in productive TCRs were reported among donors in an Asian-associated ancestry cluster than the roughly 710-donor mean. Because counts were too low, about 18 rarely observed V segments, including chromosome 9 orphons, were excluded from the earlier analysis of a few hundred of the donors. A further reported finding was that TCR beta sequences accurately predicted the HLA-A and HLA-B alleles for most subjects in the first cohort. The cohort was sequenced for TCR beta chains only, and without alpha or paired-chain data the features that could be detected were limited. A later analysis associated 16,951 TCR beta sequences with specific HLA alleles at a false discovery rate of 0.05. According to the authors, the approach could potentially be generalized to other disease states and immunological phenotypes. According to a later analysis, parvovirus B19, influenza, CMV and Epstein-Barr virus appeared linked to several top co-occurrence clusters. Because HLA typing was missing for some donors at each locus, association tests included only the typed subset. A cluster of highly shared sequence variants was judged likely to represent a technical artifact of the sequencing pipeline. An earlier analysis of some 560 of the donors showed that most TCR beta V segments appeared in productive rearrangements either about 87% or about 30% of the time, which broadly matched IMGT annotations. When HLA alleles, especially DR and DQ, strongly co-occurred, attributing TCR associations to individual alleles was difficult. In a later analysis, HLA-associated TCR beta chains showed more clonal expansion and lower generation probabilities than non-associated chains that were equally common. Because the 87-base-pair reads could not distinguish some IMGT-functional V segments, including TRBV6-2 and TRBV6-3, those segments were excluded. Correlated functional status among segregating V segments might reflect linkage disequilibrium, but an unknown experimental factor could not be ruled out.

Worth noting for this clone: Its antigen target is currently unknown. No base quality information exists; no much larger clone differs at one position.

Library preparation employed the immunoSEQ multiplex PCR assay. The multiplex PCR relied on a mix of 60 forward primers for TCR Vbeta segments and 13 reverse primers for TCR Jbeta segments. The CDR3 region of rearranged TCR beta genes was amplified from genomic DNA by a multiplex PCR assay. The Illumina HiSeq System was used to sequence the amplified TCR beta libraries as 87-base-pair reads. Regarding the original processing steps: A later analysis counted 65 million to 90 million unique TCR beta chains across the 650 to 800 repertoires, and some 11 million of these chains were shared by at least two donors. Raw reads were error-corrected and collapsed into unique sequences with a nearest-neighbor algorithm that merged closely related sequences to remove PCR and sequencing errors. Alignment of CDR3 sequences to IMGT reference sequences was used to assign V, D and J gene segments. For a sequence to be retained, at least a six-nucleotide match to both a V gene segment and a J gene segment was required. A rearrangement was called productive if the CDR3 had no stop codons and remained in frame with V and J, and every other rearrangement was called non-productive. CDR3 was defined by IMGT convention, running from the second conserved V-encoded cysteine to the conserved J-encoded phenylalanine. The earlier analysis of about 530 of the donors excluded any sequence lacking an unambiguous match to a single V gene segment. In an earlier analysis of about 590 of the donors, a V segment was called functional when productive rearrangements were above 56.7%, and segregating when the standard deviation between donors exceeded 5%. A statistical classification framework was built for diagnosing cytomegalovirus status from the catalog of TCR beta chain sequences. In a later analysis, TCR nucleotide sequences were compared against IMGT/GENE-DB human TR gene sequences so that V and J genes could be assigned. The TCRdist pipeline was used in a later analysis to assign CDR3 sequences and most-parsimonious VDJ recombination scenarios. In a later analysis, each TCR beta chain was defined by its CDR3 amino acid sequence together with its V-gene family, and reads without a unique V-gene family were excluded. In a later analysis, a few hundred highly shared, low-generation-probability nucleotide sequences were removed to address suspected cross-contamination and a sequencing artifact. In a later analysis, a clonal expansion index was calculated for each public chain from normalized within-repertoire ranks of inferred template counts. In a later analysis, generation probabilities were computed using a VDJ recombination model fitted to out-of-frame rearrangements, and the results were checked against IGoR. A later analysis scored TCR-TCR, TCR-HLA and TCR-CMV co-occurrence with hypergeometric tests, applying a repertoire-size bias correction to TCR pairs. A later analysis estimated false discovery rates by permuting HLA or CMV assignments 20 times. In a later analysis, co-occurring TCRs were grouped with DBSCAN, and TCRdist sequence similarity was added when clustering was performed within HLA-allele-positive subsets. Co-occurrence clustering excluded repertoires with fewer than 30,000 or more than 120,000 public chains, plus five with anomalous nucleotide sharing. The table was pulled from immuneACCESS by TCRdb, which kept in-frame rearrangements only. Such tables lose some clones; where checked, under half of the loss comes from unresolved V genes, and the rest has no known cause. The V and J calls and clone size are taken from that table; D and trimming were inferred from the DNA. The sample table contains under 200,000 clones; only one count was recorded for around 81% of them. The top ten clones comprise about 13% of the sample.

The cohort was made up of several hundred healthy bone marrow donors. At the time of sampling, every cohort member was nominally healthy, though immune exposures that went unrecorded were likely present. The donor tested CMV seronegative, placing the donor among the 350 to 400 seronegative members of the cohort. A peripheral blood sample was collected from each donor, and TCR beta sequencing was performed on peripheral blood mononuclear cells. The Qiagen DNeasy Blood Extraction Kit was used to extract genomic DNA from the blood cell samples. The CDR3 starts with the cysteine, ends with the phenylalanine, and has 16 residues. The kept DNA is CDR3 alone, 48 bases in frame from the first base. According to the germline V gene (reference sequence), CDR1 reads SGHNT and CDR2 reads YYREEE. V is reduced by 4 bases and J by 0 bases, leaving a spacing of 17 bases between them.

This receptor was obtained from a woman aged 50 to 60 in good health and CMV-seronegative. The sequence links TRBV5-4 to TRBJ2-7; the D gene is perhaps TRBD2, from 6 matching bases. Sequencing was performed on PBMCs. The base sequence is TGTGCCAGCAGCCGACCCCCGGACGGGGGCTCCTACGAGCAGTACTTC. Its product reads: CASSRPPDGGSYEQYF.